These T cell receptor beta chains were read from a single sample in a study of spatial heterogeneity in lung cancer. One entry per CDR3 protein results from TCRdb running MiXCR on the 5' RACE reads. This sample has about 45,000 distinct CDR3 sequences; approximately 6.2% occur once, and the top ten carry about 39%. The source material was PBMCs, sampled at surgery. The receptors originated from a female donor with early-stage non-small cell lung cancer. The CDR3 runs from the conserved cysteine through the conserved F or W. D genes are given only for firm matches. Clone sizes are given selectively: once, few, many, or a class where the clone is expanded.

>TRBV20-1|TRBJ1-6|many|-
CSAQTGDSPLHF
TGCAGTGCCCAGACGGGGGATTCACCCCTCCACTTT
>TRBV3-1|TRBJ2-5|many|-
CASSQGRSTQYF
TGTGCCAGCAGCCAAGGGAGGTCGACCCAGTACTTC
>TRBV2|TRBJ1-4|many|-
CASSAHTSEEKLFF
TGTGCCAGCAGTGCCCACACCTCTGAGGAAAAACTGTTTTTT
>TRBV7-3|TRBJ2-5|many|TRBD2
CASSLAAGLGQTQYF
TGTGCCAGCAGCTTAGCTGCGGGACTAGGACAGACCCAGTACTTC
>TRBV3-1|TRBJ2-7|few|-
CASSQRDRRGSYEQYF
TGTGCCAGCAGCCAAAGAGACAGACGAGGGTCCTACGAGCAGTACTTC
>TRBV20-1|TRBJ2-2|few|-
CSAAPLWGNRDGELFF
TGCAGTGCTGCCCCCCTTTGGGGGAATAGGGACGGGGAGCTGTTTTTT
>TRBV5-1|TRBJ2-1|few|-
CASSAGSGQGEQFF
TGCGCCAGCAGCGCAGGGAGCGGCCAAGGTGAGCAGTTCTTC
>TRBV5-8|TRBJ2-1|-|-
CASRHPARGTEFF
TGTGCCAGCAGGCACCCAGCCCGGGGTACTGAGTTCTTC
>TRBV7-9|TRBJ2-5|many|-
CASSSDRAIYPTQETQYF
TGTGCCAGCAGTTCCGACAGAGCCATATATCCGACCCAAGAGACCCAGTACTTC
>TRBV7-9|TRBJ1-1|many|TRBD1
CASSLVAGQGAEAFF
TGTGCCAGCAGCTTAGTCGCGGGACAGGGGGCGGAAGCTTTCTTT
>TRBV20-1|TRBJ2-7|few|-
CSAEDKTYEQYF
TGCAGTGCCGAAGACAAGACCTACGAGCAGTACTTC
>TRBV6-6|TRBJ2-1|few|-
CASIVTPGDEQFF
TGTGCCAGCATCGTCACTCCGGGCGATGAGCAGTTCTTC
>TRBV7-6|TRBJ1-5|-|-
CVSSPGSNQPQHF
TGTGTCAGCAGCCCGGGTAGCAATCAGCCCCAGCATTTT
>TRBV2|TRBJ1-4|many|-
CASSKNRLTEKLFF
TGTGCCAGCAGTAAAAATAGACTTACGGAAAAACTGTTTTTT
>TRBV7-9|TRBJ2-3|many|-
CASSLTGDTQYF
TGTGCCAGCAGCTTGACAGGAGATACGCAGTATTTT
>TRBV2|TRBJ1-5|-|-
CAGGGGTGNQPQHF
TGTGCCGGAGGAGGGGGGACGGGCAATCAGCCCCAGCATTTT
>TRBV18|TRBJ2-2|-|-
CASSPGGVDYTGELFF
TGTGCCAGCTCACCAGGCGGGGTCGATTACACCGGGGAGCTGTTTTTT
>TRBV7-2|TRBJ1-2|few|-
CASSLVQEGGYTF
TGTGCCAGCAGCTTAGTTCAGGAGGGTGGCTACACCTTC
>TRBV10-3|TRBJ2-5|many|TRBD2
CAISQLAGGLQETQYF
TGTGCCATCAGCCAACTAGCGGGGGGTCTACAAGAGACCCAGTACTTC
>TRBV28|TRBJ2-3|many|-
CASSLITDTQYF
TGTGCCAGCAGTTTGATAACAGATACGCAGTATTTT
>TRBV7-8|TRBJ1-5|many|TRBD1
CASSARSQGAWQPQHF
TGTGCCAGCAGCGCACGCTCACAGGGGGCTTGGCAGCCCCAGCATTTT
>TRBV3-1|TRBJ2-5|many|TRBD2
CASSPRTRGETQYF
TGTGCCAGCAGCCCCCGGACTAGAGGAGAGACCCAGTACTTC
>TRBV12-3/TRBV12-4|TRBJ1-6|few|-
CASSFFEDSPLHF
TGTGCCAGCAGTTTCTTTGAGGATTCACCCCTCCACTTT
>TRBV18|TRBJ2-7|many|-
CASSPPGGLDEQYF
TGTGCCAGCTCACCCCCCGGCGGACTGGACGAGCAGTACTTC
>TRBV5-1|TRBJ2-1|many|TRBD1
CASSLNTGTASNEQFF
TGCGCCAGCAGCTTGAATACCGGGACAGCCAGTAATGAGCAGTTCTTC
>TRBV20-1|TRBJ1-1|many|-
CSARGMNTEAFF
TGCAGTGCTAGAGGGATGAACACTGAAGCTTTCTTT
>TRBV2|TRBJ2-7|many|TRBD1
CASSEKGRGLEQYF
TGTGCCAGCAGTGAAAAGGGCAGGGGGCTCGAGCAGTACTTC
>TRBV10-2|TRBJ1-5|-|TRBD1
CASNSQGASQPQHF
TGCGCCAGCAACTCTCAGGGGGCCAGCCAGCCCCAGCATTTT